This TCR beta chain was sequenced for a study of blood T cell repertoires in COVID-19. V lost 5 bases and J lost 7; bases outside the gene matches: 5. The CDR3 is 14 residues long. Germline V lookup: CDR1 LNHNV, CDR2 YYDKDF (reference sequence). Using immunoSEQ multiplex PCR, the repertoire was profiled, and TCRdb retains in-frame clones only, with some absent. The sample carries approximately 100,000 clones, 85% recorded once. The sequencing input was peripheral blood. The chain is built from TRBV15 and TRBJ2-2; 9 bases agree with TRBD1. This sequence originates from a woman in her 70s with active or convalescent COVID-19. The CDR3 bases are TGTGCCACCAGCTGGGACAGGGTTAGCGGGGAGCTGTTTTTT. Its protein is CATSWDRVSGELFF. The complete variable domain, with remaining parts taken from reference TRBV15 and TRBJ2-2, reads DAMVIQNPRYQVTQFGKPVTLSCSQTLNHNVMYWYQQKSSQAPKLLFHYYDKDFNNEADTPDNFQSRRPNTSFCFLDIRSPGLGDTAMYLCATSWDRVSGELFFGEGSRLTVL.